The 10 T cell receptor beta chains reported below all come from one sample, sequenced in a study of T-cell reconstitution after alpha-beta-depleted transplantation in children. Unique molecular identifiers were incorporated during preparation of the TCRbeta library. TCRdb processed the PCR reads anew with MiXCR; each CDR3 protein has one entry. The repertoire holds fewer than 200,000 distinct CDR3 sequences, with around 6.8% as singletons. This sample comprised PBMCs from the stem cell graft donor, obtained from the stem cell graft. The receptor set was obtained from a human donor who donated a stem cell graft to a child with Wiskott-Aldrich syndrome.

This clonotype appeared many times. The chain's CDR3 is CASSRLLAPTDTQYF. CDR3 nucleotides: TGCGCCAGCAGCCGACTTCTAGCGCCCACAGATACGCAGTATTTT. The V gene is TRBV4-3, the J gene TRBJ2-3; a possible D gene is TRBD2 (6 bases). Trimming took off 4 bases at V and 2 bases at J, with 13 bases between the two ends. The CDR3 runs 15 residues. CDR1 and CDR2 from the germline V gene are LGHNA and YSLEER.

This clonotype was seen many times. The chain carries TRBV11-2 and TRBJ2-7, with TRBD1 identical over 7 bases. Germline CDR1 and CDR2: SGHAT and FQNNGV. CDR3 length equals 15 residues. V lost 4 bases to trimming and J lost 6 bases; unmatched junction nucleotides: 12. Here the CDR3 reads CASSSGGQLRSEQYF. The CDR3 DNA follows: TGTGCCAGCAGCTCTGGGGGACAGTTAAGGAGCGAGCAGTACTTC.

This clonotype has ten or more counts. This rearrangement joins TRBV5-6 to TRBJ2-2; a possible D gene is TRBD2 (6 bases). The CDR3 contains 16 residues. Trimming stripped 2 bases from V and 4 bases from J, with 15 bases between. CDR1 SGHDT and CDR2 YYEEEE come from the germline V gene. The chain's CDR3 is CASSFRRGRGTGELFF. CDR3 coding DNA: TGTGCCAGCAGCTTTCGACGGGGGAGAGGCACCGGGGAGCTGTTTTTT.

This clonotype was counted at least ten times. V gene TRBV10-3 combines with J gene TRBJ2-3; 11 bases are a match to TRBD1. Per the germline V gene, CDR1 is ENHRY and CDR2 is SYGVKD. Trimming cost V 5 bases and J 6 bases; bases outside gene matches: 4. The CDR3 is 14 amino acids. As DNA, the CDR3 is TGTGCCATCAGTCGGACAGGGGGCGGCGATACGCAGTATTTT. This sequence encodes CAISRTGGGDTQYF.

Many counts were recorded for this clonotype. V usage is TRBV6-1 and J usage is TRBJ1-6, with TRBD1 as a possible D gene (5 bases). The V gene lost 6 bases and the J gene lost 13 bases, with 16 bases spanning the gap. Germline assignment: CDR1 MNHNS and CDR2 SASEGT. CDR3 size: 13 residues. The CDR3 spells CASSQAAGLPLHF. The CDR3 coding sequence is TGTGCCAGCAGCCAAGCCGCGGGACTCCCCCTCCACTTT.

In its sample, this clonotype was seen a few times. This chain uses TRBV12-3 or TRBV12-4 with TRBJ1-5; D unclear. CDR3 length: 15 residues. V was clipped by 5 bases and J by 6 bases, with 17 bases between them. The CDR3 sequence is CASSQRTGRGQPQHF. CDR3 DNA sequence: TGTGCCAGCAGTCAGCGGACGGGTCGGGGTCAGCCCCAGCATTTT.

This clonotype appeared many times. The V gene is TRBV29-1, the J gene TRBJ2-1; 11 bases are a match to TRBD2. This CDR3 has 14 amino acids. The ends lost 4 bases at V and 15 bases at J; junction bases unmatched: 14. Germline-derived CDR1 and CDR2 are SQVTM and ANQGSEA. The CDR3 region is CSVVWLAGGGWRFF. Here the CDR3 DNA reads TGCAGCGTTGTTTGGCTAGCGGGAGGAGGGTGGAGGTTCTTC.

This clonotype was seen at least ten times. The chain recombines TRBV29-1 with TRBJ1-2; D unclear. The CDR3 contains 13 residues. The germline V gene has CDR1 SQVTM and CDR2 ANQGSEA. V was trimmed by 6 bases and J by 0 bases, leaving 11 bases between them. The CDR3 here is CSVGTGSNYGYTF. CDR3 coding DNA: TGCAGCGTGGGCACTGGGTCTAACTATGGCTACACCTTC.

This clonotype was observed at least ten times. This CDR3 reads CASSRDRVRNQPQHF. The DNA for the CDR3 is TGTGCCAGCTCAAGGGACAGGGTAAGGAATCAGCCCCAGCATTTT. The chain has TRBV18 and TRBJ1-5; 9 nucleotides match TRBD1. This CDR3 spans 15 amino acids. Germline CDR1 KGHSH, CDR2 LQKENI. The V gene end was trimmed by 5 bases and the J gene end by 4 bases; junction bases not matched to a gene: 6.

Only a few counts were recorded for this clonotype. The chain has TRBV5-1 and TRBJ2-7, with D possibly TRBD1 on 6 matching bases. Per germline, CDR1 SGHRS and CDR2 YFSETQ. This CDR3 region has 14 residues. V lost 3 bases and J 2 bases, leaving 12 bases between the germline ends. CDR3 DNA: TGCGCCAGCAGCTCCGGGACATCTGCCTACGAGCAGTACTTC. This encodes CASSSGTSAYEQYF.